The 9 T cell receptor beta chains given below trace back to one sample, sequenced in a study of blood T cell repertoires in COVID-19. Assay: immunoSEQ multiplex PCR; the TCRdb copy retains only in-frame clones and omits some. This sample carries some 41,000 clones, about 90% of them seen once, and the ten largest clones take approximately 14%. Sequencing input: peripheral blood. The source of these receptors is a woman aged 30 to 39 in a cohort sampled during active COVID-19.

The rearrangement uses TRBV10-2 and TRBJ2-1, with D unclear. The CDR3 is 15 residues long. V was clipped by 0 bases and J by 4 bases, with 10 bases between them. Germline V CDR1 and CDR2: WSHSY, SAAADI. In nucleotides, the CDR3 is TGCGCCAGCAGTGAGTCGATGCGGATTTACAATGAGCAGTTCTTC. It is translated as CASSESMRIYNEQFF.

The chain couples TRBV28 to TRBJ2-3; TRBD2 might be the D (6 bases). The CDR3 is 14 residues long. The V end was cut by 7 bases, the J end by 3 bases, with 14 bases between. Germline CDR1 and CDR2: MDHEN and SYDVKM. The CDR3 sequence: CASTIAGKTDTQYF. The CDR3 DNA is TGTGCCAGCACCATCGCGGGGAAAACAGATACGCAGTATTTT.

V is TRBV5-6 and J is TRBJ2-2, with D unresolved. This CDR3 region has 15 residues. Germline values: CDR1 SGHDT, CDR2 YYEEEE. Between the trimmed V and J ends, which lost 4 bases and 0 bases, there was a span of 10 bases. CDR3 protein: CASSPTPANTGELFF. Written as DNA, the CDR3 is TGTGCCAGCAGCCCGACACCCGCGAACACCGGGGAGCTGTTTTTT.

CDR3 bases: TGTGCCAGCATAGCGGGAGGGCCTTTGGATGAGCAGTTCTTC. It yields the protein CASIAGGPLDEQFF. This sequence joins TRBV21-1 and TRBJ2-1; TRBD2, as called in the table, went unchecked against the DNA. TRBV21-1 corresponds to a pseudogene. The CDR3 extends over 14 amino acids.

This clone has a handful of counts. The rearrangement uses TRBV11-2 and TRBJ2-7, with 7 positions matching TRBD2. This CDR3 has 15 residues. Germline trimming cut 1 base from V and 0 bases from J; bases unmatched to any gene: 3. CDR1 and CDR2 (germline): SGHAT, FQNNGV. The CDR3 loop is CASSLGGGSSYEQYF. DNA for the CDR3: TGTGCCAGCAGCTTAGGTGGCGGGAGCTCCTACGAGCAGTACTTC.

The rearrangement joins TRBV5-1 to TRBJ1-5, with 9 bases fitting TRBD1. The trim removed 4 bases at V and 0 bases at J, leaving 2 bases unmatched. Germline V CDR1 and CDR2: SGHRS, YFSETQ. CDR3 size: 15 residues. The CDR3 DNA follows: TGCGCCAGCAGCAAGGGACAGGGTAGCAATCAGCCCCAGCATTTT. This translates into CASSKGQGSNQPQHF.

The V call is TRBV7-2, the J call TRBJ2-3; possibly TRBD1 for D (5 bases). Germline CDR1 is SGHTA and CDR2 is FQGNSA. V was pared by 4 bases and J by 0 bases, with 8 bases between. CDR3 length: 14 residues. Here the CDR3 reads CASSWTSSTDTQYF. The DNA of the CDR3 is TGTGCCAGCAGCTGGACATCCAGCACAGATACGCAGTATTTT.

This clone was counted a few times. The chain joins TRBV5-6 to TRBJ1-1, with D unclear. Trimming shortened V by 4 bases and J by 4 bases, and 14 bases separated the two germline ends. The germline gives CDR1 SGHDT, CDR2 YYEEEE. The CDR3 sequence is 14 residues long. The CDR3 DNA follows: TGTGCCAGCAGCACACCGGGTATGGTCACTGAAGCTTTCTTT. The encoded protein is CASSTPGMVTEAFF.

The genes are TRBV19 and TRBJ1-1, with a tentative D call TRBD1 (6 bases). CDR1 and CDR2 from the germline V gene are LNHDA and SQIVND (reference sequence). V gave up 1 base and J gave up 6 bases, with 21 bases separating them. The CDR3 has 17 amino acids. CDR3 region: CASSIGPAGGGGAEAFF. CDR3 in DNA: TGTGCCAGTAGTATAGGGCCGGCTGGGGGCGGGGGAGCTGAAGCTTTCTTT.